The clone carrying this TCR beta chain was recorded only once. Extracted RNA was reverse transcribed into cDNA, the sequencing template. The data were produced by immunoSEQ multiplex PCR, yet TCRdb's version contains in-frame clones alone and is incomplete. This table holds over 200,000 clones, 50% to 60% found once. This entry is derived from a study of CD8+ T cells in alopecia areata. The CDR3 consists of 14 residues. The material sequenced was CD4+ T cells sorted from blood, taken at week 0. The chain is built from TRBV21-1 and TRBJ2-5. TRBV21-1 has pseudogene status. This receptor was identified in a human donor with alopecia areata. The CDR3 DNA reads as TGTGCCAGCAGCAAATGGATGGTACAAGAGACCCAGTACTTC. Translating it yields CASSKWMVQETQYF.